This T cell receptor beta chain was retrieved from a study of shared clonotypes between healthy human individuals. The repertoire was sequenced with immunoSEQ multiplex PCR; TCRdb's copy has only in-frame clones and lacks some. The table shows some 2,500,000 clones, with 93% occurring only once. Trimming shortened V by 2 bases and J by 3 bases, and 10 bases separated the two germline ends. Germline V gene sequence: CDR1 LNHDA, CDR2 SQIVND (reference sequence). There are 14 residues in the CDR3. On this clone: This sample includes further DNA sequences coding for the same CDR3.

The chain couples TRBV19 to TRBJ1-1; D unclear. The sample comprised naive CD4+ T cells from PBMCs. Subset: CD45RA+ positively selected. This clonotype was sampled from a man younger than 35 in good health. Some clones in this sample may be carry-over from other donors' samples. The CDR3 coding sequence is TGTGCCAGTAGTATAAAGGGCCGGGACACTGAAGCTTTCTTT. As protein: CASSIKGRDTEAFF.